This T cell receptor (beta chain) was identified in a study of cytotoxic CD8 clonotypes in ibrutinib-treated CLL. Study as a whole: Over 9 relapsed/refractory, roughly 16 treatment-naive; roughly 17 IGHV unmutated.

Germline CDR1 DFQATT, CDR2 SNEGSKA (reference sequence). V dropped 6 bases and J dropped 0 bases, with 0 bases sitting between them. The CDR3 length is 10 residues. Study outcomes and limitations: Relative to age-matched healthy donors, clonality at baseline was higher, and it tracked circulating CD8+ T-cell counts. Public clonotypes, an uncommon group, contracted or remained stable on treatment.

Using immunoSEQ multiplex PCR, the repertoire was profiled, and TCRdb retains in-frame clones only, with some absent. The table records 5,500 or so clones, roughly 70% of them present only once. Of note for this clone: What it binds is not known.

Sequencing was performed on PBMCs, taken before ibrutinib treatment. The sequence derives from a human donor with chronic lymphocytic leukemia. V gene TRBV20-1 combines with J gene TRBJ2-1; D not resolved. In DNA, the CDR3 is TGCAGTGCCTCCTACAATGAGCAGTTCTTC. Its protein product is CSASYNEQFF.